The 13 T cell receptor beta chains below come from one sample, sequenced in a study of T cell repertoires in cytomegalovirus infection. TCRdb called the reads again in MiXCR, with one record for every CDR3 protein. The sample carries roughly 280,000 distinct CDR3 sequences, approximately 13% recorded once. Sequencing used PBMCs. These receptors were collected from a human donor in good health (CMV status not recorded). Some clones in this sample may be carry-over from other donors' samples.

Many counts were recorded for this clonotype. This sequence joins TRBV6-4 and TRBJ2-1; 8 bases are a match to TRBD1. Germline V gene sequence: CDR1 MRHNA, CDR2 SNTAGT. The length of the CDR3 is 15 residues. J was trimmed by 0 bases and V by 3 bases; bases with no gene match: 1. CDR3 coding DNA: TGTGCCAGCAGTGAACAGGGGGACTCCTACAATGAGCAGTTCTTC. It specifies CASSEQGDSYNEQFF.

This clonotype was detected only once. V gene TRBV6-5 combines with J gene TRBJ2-7, with TRBD1 identical over 9 bases. V lost 1 base and J lost 3; bases outside the gene matches: 4. CDR3 size: 15 residues. Germline V gene data show CDR1 as MNHEY and CDR2 as SVGAGI. The DNA for the CDR3 is TGTGCCAGCAGTTACTGGACAGGGGTAGACTACGAGCAGTACTTC. Its translation is CASSYWTGVDYEQYF.

This clonotype was seen more than once but under ten times. The V call is TRBV28, the J call TRBJ2-7, with D maybe TRBD1 (6 bases). Looked up from germline, CDR1 is MDHEN and CDR2 is SYDVKM. Trimming stripped 8 bases from V and 4 bases from J, with 15 bases between. The CDR3 consists of 13 residues. The CDR3 loop is CASSRQGRYEQYF. The DNA for the CDR3 is TGTGCCAGCTCAAGGCAGGGGCGGTACGAGCAGTACTTC.

At least ten counts were recorded for this clonotype. The V gene is TRBV7-8, the J gene TRBJ2-5; maybe TRBD1 (6 bases). Germline V gene sequence: CDR1 SGHVS, CDR2 FQNEAQ. There are 16 residues in the CDR3. V dropped 1 base and J dropped 5 bases, with 17 bases sitting between them. The CDR3 nucleotides are TGTGCCAGCAGCTTAGGGGCAGGGGAAGAGTGGGAGACCCAGTACTTC. Translating gives CASSLGAGEEWETQYF.

This clonotype was recorded at least ten times. This chain links TRBV7-2 with TRBJ1-5, with D hard to call. The V end was cut by 1 base, the J end by 0 bases, with 7 bases between. The CDR3 length is 15 residues. Germline CDR1 is SGHTA and CDR2 is FQGNSA. CDR3: CASSLDRLSNQPQHF. The CDR3 DNA follows: TGTGCCAGCAGCTTAGACAGACTTAGCAATCAGCCCCAGCATTTT.

This clonotype was counted at least ten times. The chain employs TRBV6-2 or TRBV6-3 and TRBJ2-3; D gene uncertain. This CDR3 spans 13 amino acids. With 2 bases removed from V and 8 bases from J, the gap between germline ends came to 11 bases. CDR1 and CDR2 (germline): MNHEY, SVGEGT. The CDR3 loop is CASSYGPTPTQYF. DNA for the CDR3: TGTGCCAGCAGTTACGGCCCCACTCCTACGCAGTATTTT.

V is TRBV27 and J is TRBJ2-7, with 10 bases that match TRBD2. There are 11 residues in the CDR3. Germline CDR1 reads MNHEY; CDR2 reads SMNVEV (reference sequence). CDR3 region: CASVAGGEQYF. The CDR3 coding sequence is TGTGCGTCGGTAGCGGGGGGCGAGCAGTACTTC.

This clonotype was counted a few times. This sequence joins TRBV20-1 and TRBJ2-5; 11 bases agree with TRBD2. CDR1 and CDR2 from the germline V gene are DFQATT and SNEGSKA (reference sequence). The CDR3 extends over 15 amino acids. The V and J ends lost 6 bases and 3 bases, in that order; junction bases with no gene match: 9. The CDR3 DNA sequence: TGCAGTGCCAGACTAGCGGGATCACCCAAAGAGACCCAGTACTTC. Amino acids: CSARLAGSPKETQYF.

This clonotype has more than one count but fewer than ten. The chain joins TRBV20-1 to TRBJ2-5; either TRBD1 or TRBD2 may supply D (6 bases each). The CDR3 spans 15 residues. CDR1 DFQATT and CDR2 SNEGSKA come from the germline V gene (reference sequence). The V gene lost 0 bases and the J gene lost 5 bases, with 16 bases spanning the gap. CDR3 protein: CSARDNTRGGETQYF. The CDR3 nucleotides are TGCAGTGCTAGAGATAATACCAGGGGAGGCGAGACCCAGTACTTC.

This clonotype was seen many times. The chain combines TRBV7-2 with TRBJ2-5; D may be TRBD2 (5 bases). In germline, CDR1 is SGHTA, CDR2 FQGNSA. The V end lost 3 bases, the J end lost 2 bases, and 7 bases lay between the germline ends. CDR3 length equals 13 residues. The CDR3 nucleotides read TGTGCCAGCAGCTTTAGGAGGCAAGAGACCCAGTACTTC. Translated, it gives CASSFRRQETQYF. Full variable domain (remainder filled in from reference TRBV7-2 and TRBJ2-5): GAGVSQSPSNKVTEKGKDVELRCDPISGHTALYWYRQSLGQGLEFLIYFQGNSAPDKSGLPSDRFSAERTGGSVSTLTIQRTQQEDSAVYLCASSFRRQETQYFGPGTRLLVL.

This clonotype was counted between two and nine times. The chain combines TRBV2 with TRBJ2-7; D is possibly TRBD1 (6 bases). V was cut by 7 bases and J by 2 bases, with 27 bases left in between. Germline V gene data show CDR1 as SNHLY and CDR2 as FYNNEI. The CDR3 totals 18 residues. CDR3 sequence: CASTRIPPWDTNTYEQYF. For the CDR3, the DNA is TGTGCCAGCACGAGAATTCCGCCCTGGGACACTAACACCTACGAGCAGTACTTC.

This clonotype was seen more than once but under ten times. The chain has TRBV19 and TRBJ2-5, with 12 nucleotides matching TRBD2. The CDR3 covers 15 residues. Germline V lookup: CDR1 LNHDA, CDR2 SQIVND (reference sequence). V was clipped by 8 bases and J by 4 bases; unmatched bases: 8. The CDR3 sequence: CASRTSGEGRETQYF. CDR3 DNA sequence: TGTGCCAGTCGGACTAGCGGGGAGGGTCGAGAGACCCAGTACTTC.

This clonotype came up many times. This chain connects TRBV12-3 or TRBV12-4 to TRBJ1-2; TRBD1 agrees at 7 bases. The CDR3 runs 12 residues. With V trimmed by 6 bases and J by 7 bases, 5 bases remained unmatched. The CDR3 loop reads CASRRDSFGYTF. The CDR3 nucleotides are TGTGCCAGCAGACGGGACAGTTTTGGCTACACCTTC.